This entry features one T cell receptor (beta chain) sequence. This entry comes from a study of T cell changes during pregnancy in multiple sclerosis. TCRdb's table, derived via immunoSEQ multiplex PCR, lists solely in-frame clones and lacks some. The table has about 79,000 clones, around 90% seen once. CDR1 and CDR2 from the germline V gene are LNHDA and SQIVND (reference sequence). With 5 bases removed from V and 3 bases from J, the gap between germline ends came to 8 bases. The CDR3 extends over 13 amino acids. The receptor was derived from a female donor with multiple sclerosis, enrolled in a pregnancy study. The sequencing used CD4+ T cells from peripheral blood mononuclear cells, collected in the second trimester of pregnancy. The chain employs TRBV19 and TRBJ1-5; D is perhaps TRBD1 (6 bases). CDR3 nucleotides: TGTGCCAGTAGTGACAGGTACAATCAGCCCCAGCATTTT. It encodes CASSDRYNQPQHF.